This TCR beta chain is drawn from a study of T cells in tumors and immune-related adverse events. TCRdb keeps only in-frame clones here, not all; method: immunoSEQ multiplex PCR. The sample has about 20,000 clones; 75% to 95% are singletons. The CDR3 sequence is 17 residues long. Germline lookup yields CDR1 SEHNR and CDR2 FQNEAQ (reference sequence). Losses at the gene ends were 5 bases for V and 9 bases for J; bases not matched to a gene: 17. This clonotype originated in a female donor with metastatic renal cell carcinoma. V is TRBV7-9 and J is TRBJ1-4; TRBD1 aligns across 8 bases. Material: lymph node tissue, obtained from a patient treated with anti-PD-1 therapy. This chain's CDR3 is CASSEGGPSGRGQKLFF. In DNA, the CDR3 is TGTGCCAGCAGCGAAGGTGGACCTAGTGGCAGGGGGCAAAAACTGTTTTTT.